This TCR beta chain was identified in a study of cytomegalovirus exposure and HLA in healthy donors. Study-level findings and limits: Productive status was seen about 90% or about 30% of the time for most TCR beta V segments in an earlier analysis. Later analysis suggested links between common viral pathogens and several top significant clusters. CMV serostatus alone was available as immune exposure information.

Comments on this clone: What it binds is unknown.

Each of the donors was a healthy bone marrow donor. Germline-derived CDR1 and CDR2 are GTSNPN and SVGIG (reference sequence). J gave up 1 base and V 1 base, and 14 bases lay outside the gene matches. There are 18 residues in the CDR3. It was with 60 Vbeta and 13 Jbeta primers that the PCR ran. The assay was immunoSEQ multiplex PCR, and TCRdb's table has in-frame clones only and misses some. There are 35,000 to 55,000 clones in the sample; about 73% occur only once, and around 3.5% lies in the top ten. The specimen was PBMCs. This clonotype was sampled from a woman aged 25 to 39 in good health and CMV-seronegative. This rearrangement joins TRBV30 to TRBJ1-1, with 8 bases identical to TRBD1. The CDR3 spells CAWSASWGTGIGNTEAFF. The CDR3, as DNA: TGTGCCTGGAGTGCCTCGTGGGGGACAGGTATCGGGAACACTGAAGCTTTCTTT.